This is a list of T cell receptor beta chains from one sample in a study of shared clonotypes between healthy human individuals. Here immunoSEQ multiplex PCR was the method, and the copy in TCRdb shows in-frame clones only, minus some. The top ten hold around 0.35% of the sample, which has approximately 2,000,000 clones, 85% to 95% seen once. The material sequenced was naive CD4+ T cells from PBMCs. All receptors derive from a man in his late teens or twenties in good health. Some clones in this sample may be carry-over from other donors' samples. The conserved cysteine and the conserved F or W are not part of the CDR3 here.

j_gene: TRBJ2-1; v_gene: TRBV5-5; CDR3aa: ASSRGQGSYNEQF
j_gene: TRBJ2-7; v_gene: TRBV6-1; CDR3aa: ASSEGADRLYEQY
j_gene: TRBJ2-7; v_gene: TRBV4-3; CDR3aa: ASSQESGGYEQY
j_gene: TRBJ2-7; v_gene: TRBV6-1; CDR3aa: ASSVRDRVYEQY
j_gene: TRBJ2-5; v_gene: TRBV6-6; CDR3aa: ASSFWTSGSQETQY
j_gene: TRBJ1-2; v_gene: TRBV30; CDR3aa: AWTTGPTTGGYT
j_gene: TRBJ1-2; v_gene: TRBV5-1; CDR3aa: ASSFRDPSPQEGYYGYT
j_gene: TRBJ2-1; v_gene: TRBV10-2; CDR3aa: ASKSDEQF
j_gene: TRBJ2-5; v_gene: TRBV5-1; CDR3aa: ASSLVAGWEETQY
j_gene: TRBJ2-5; v_gene: TRBV5-4; CDR3aa: ASSPGGQGALPGTQY
j_gene: TRBJ1-5; v_gene: TRBV28; CDR3aa: ASIPFGTATYSNQPQH
j_gene: TRBJ1-5; v_gene: TRBV7-3; CDR3aa: ASIIVIQPQH
j_gene: TRBJ2-1; v_gene: TRBV5-4; CDR3aa: ASSPREREEF
j_gene: TRBJ2-3; v_gene: TRBV19; CDR3aa: ASTQKLAGSDTQY
j_gene: TRBJ2-3; v_gene: TRBV7-9; CDR3aa: ASASQGNTDTQY
j_gene: TRBJ2-1; v_gene: TRBV11-2; CDR3aa: ASSLSPGLAGGNEQF
j_gene: TRBJ2-6; v_gene: TRBV7-8; CDR3aa: ASSLGERALSGANVLT
j_gene: TRBJ2-6; v_gene: TRBV5-4; CDR3aa: ASSSRWGQVGANVLT